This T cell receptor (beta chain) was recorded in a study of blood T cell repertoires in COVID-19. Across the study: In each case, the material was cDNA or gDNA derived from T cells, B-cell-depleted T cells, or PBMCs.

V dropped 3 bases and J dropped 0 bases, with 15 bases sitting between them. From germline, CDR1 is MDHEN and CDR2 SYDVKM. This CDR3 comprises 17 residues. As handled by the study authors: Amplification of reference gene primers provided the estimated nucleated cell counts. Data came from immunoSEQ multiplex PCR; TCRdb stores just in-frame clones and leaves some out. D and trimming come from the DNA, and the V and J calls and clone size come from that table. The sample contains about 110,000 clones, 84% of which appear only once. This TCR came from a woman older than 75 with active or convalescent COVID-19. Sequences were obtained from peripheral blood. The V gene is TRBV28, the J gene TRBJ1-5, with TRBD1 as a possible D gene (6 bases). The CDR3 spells CASSLGAAGYSNQPQHF. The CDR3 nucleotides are TGTGCCAGCAGTTTGGGGGCAGCGGGGTATAGCAATCAGCCCCAGCATTTT.